The clone carrying this T cell receptor beta chain was observed many times. The target antigen is unknown. Sample time point: patch test 2, 6 weeks after DPC sensitization. Treatment specified: therapeutic diphenylcyclopropenone sensitization with weekly scalp DPC. Extraction yielded total RNA from whole blood (unfractionated). Library preparation tagged each individual cDNA molecule with a unique molecular identifier. TCRdb reprocessed the RACE reads with MiXCR, giving one entry per CDR3 protein. Among around 360,000 distinct CDR3 sequences, about 6% were seen once, and the ten largest hold under 7%. These data belong to a study of human T cells and chemical hapten exposure. Study findings and constraints: Sensitizing with DPC caused no change in TCRs above 1 in 1000 frequency.

The clonotype originates from a woman younger than 30 with alopecia areata. Some clones in this sample may be carry-over from other donors' samples. The starting material was whole blood, obtained in connection with sensitization to the hapten diphenylcyclopropenone (DPC).

CDR3 protein: CSASPLAGVGVTQYF. The CDR3, as DNA: TGCAGTGCTAGCCCGCTAGCGGGGGTGGGGGTTACGCAGTATTTT. The chain uses TRBV20-1 and TRBJ2-3; 10 bases align to TRBD2. V was clipped by 3 bases and J by 8 bases; unmatched bases: 11. Germline V CDR1 and CDR2: DFQATT, SNEGSKA (reference sequence). CDR3 length: 15 residues.